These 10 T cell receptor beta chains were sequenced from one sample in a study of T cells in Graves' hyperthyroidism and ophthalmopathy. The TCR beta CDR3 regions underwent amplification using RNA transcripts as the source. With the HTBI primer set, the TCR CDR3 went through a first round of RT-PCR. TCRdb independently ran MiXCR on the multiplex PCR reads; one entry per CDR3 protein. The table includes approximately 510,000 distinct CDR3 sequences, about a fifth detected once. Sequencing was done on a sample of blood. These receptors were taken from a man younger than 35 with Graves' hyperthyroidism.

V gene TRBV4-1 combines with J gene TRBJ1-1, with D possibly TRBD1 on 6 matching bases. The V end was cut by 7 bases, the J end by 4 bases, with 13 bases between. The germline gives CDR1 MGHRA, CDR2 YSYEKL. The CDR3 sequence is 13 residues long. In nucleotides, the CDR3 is TGCGCCAGCACCAGAGAGGGGGGCACTGAAGCTTTCTTT. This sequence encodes CASTREGGTEAFF.

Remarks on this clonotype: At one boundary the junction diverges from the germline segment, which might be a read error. CDR3 protein: CVSSHRYEQYF. The CDR3, as DNA: TGTGTCAGCAGCCATCGGTACGAGCAGTACTTC. The chain uses TRBV7-7 and TRBJ2-7, with D unclear. This CDR3 comprises 11 residues. The germline gives CDR1 SSHAT, CDR2 FNYEAQ (reference sequence).

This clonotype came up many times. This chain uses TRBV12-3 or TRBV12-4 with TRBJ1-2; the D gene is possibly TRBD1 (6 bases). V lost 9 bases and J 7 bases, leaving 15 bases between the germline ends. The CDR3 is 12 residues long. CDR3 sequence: CASRGGHGGYTF. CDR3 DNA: TGTGCCAGTCGAGGGGGGCACGGTGGCTACACCTTC.

The DNA of the CDR3 is TGTGCCAGCTCCCCCCAGGGGGCCGACACTGAAGCTTTCTTT. Translated: CASSPQGADTEAFF. The chain is built from TRBV18 and TRBJ1-1; TRBD1 aligns across 8 bases. Germline CDR1 reads KGHSH; CDR2 reads LQKENI. The CDR3 spans 14 residues. The junction had 6 bases not matched to a gene; V was cut back by 6 bases and J by 3 bases. Full variable domain (missing parts from reference TRBV18 and TRBJ1-1): NAGVMQNPRHLVRRRGQEARLRCSPMKGHSHVYWYRQLPEEGLKFMVYLQKENIIDESGMPKERFSAEFPKEGPSILRIQQVVRGDSAAYFCASSPQGADTEAFFGQGTRLTVV.

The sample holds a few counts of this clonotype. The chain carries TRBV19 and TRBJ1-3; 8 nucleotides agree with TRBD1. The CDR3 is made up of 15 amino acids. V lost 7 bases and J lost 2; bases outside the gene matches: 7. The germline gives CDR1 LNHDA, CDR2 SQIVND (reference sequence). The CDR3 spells CASTPGQATGNTIYF. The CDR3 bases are TGTGCCAGTACCCCGGGACAGGCAACTGGAAACACCATATATTTT.

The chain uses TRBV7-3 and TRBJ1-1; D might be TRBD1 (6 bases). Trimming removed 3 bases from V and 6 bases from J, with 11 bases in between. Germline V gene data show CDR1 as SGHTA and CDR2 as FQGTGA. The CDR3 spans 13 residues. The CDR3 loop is CASSFTTGSEAFF. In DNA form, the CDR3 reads TGTGCCAGCAGCTTCACGACAGGCTCTGAAGCTTTCTTT.

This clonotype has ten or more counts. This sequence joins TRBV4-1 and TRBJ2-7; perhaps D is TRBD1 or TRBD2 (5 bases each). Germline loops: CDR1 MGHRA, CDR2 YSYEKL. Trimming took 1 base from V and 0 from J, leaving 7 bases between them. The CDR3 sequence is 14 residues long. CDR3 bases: TGCGCCAGCAGCCAAGGGGGGTTCTCCTACGAGCAGTACTTC. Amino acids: CASSQGGFSYEQYF.

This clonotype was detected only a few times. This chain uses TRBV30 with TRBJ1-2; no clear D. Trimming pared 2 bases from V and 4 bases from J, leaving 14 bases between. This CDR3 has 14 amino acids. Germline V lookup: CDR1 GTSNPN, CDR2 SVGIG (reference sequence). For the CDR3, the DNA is TGTGCCTGGAGTCGGGCGAACCTATTCTATGGCTACACCTTC. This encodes CAWSRANLFYGYTF.

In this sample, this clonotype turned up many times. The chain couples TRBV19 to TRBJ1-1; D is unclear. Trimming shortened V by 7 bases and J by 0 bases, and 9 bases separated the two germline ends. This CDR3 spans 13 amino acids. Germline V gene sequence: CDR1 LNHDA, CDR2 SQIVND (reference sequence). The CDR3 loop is CASKWGVNTEAFF. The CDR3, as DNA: TGTGCCAGTAAATGGGGTGTGAACACTGAAGCTTTCTTT.

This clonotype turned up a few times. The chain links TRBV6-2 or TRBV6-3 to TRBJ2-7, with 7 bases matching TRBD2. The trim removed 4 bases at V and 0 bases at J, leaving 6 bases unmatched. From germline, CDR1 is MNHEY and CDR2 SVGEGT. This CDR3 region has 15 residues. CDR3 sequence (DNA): TGTGCCAGCAGTTTGGTTAGCGGGCTCTCCTACGAGCAGTACTTC. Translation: CASSLVSGLSYEQYF.